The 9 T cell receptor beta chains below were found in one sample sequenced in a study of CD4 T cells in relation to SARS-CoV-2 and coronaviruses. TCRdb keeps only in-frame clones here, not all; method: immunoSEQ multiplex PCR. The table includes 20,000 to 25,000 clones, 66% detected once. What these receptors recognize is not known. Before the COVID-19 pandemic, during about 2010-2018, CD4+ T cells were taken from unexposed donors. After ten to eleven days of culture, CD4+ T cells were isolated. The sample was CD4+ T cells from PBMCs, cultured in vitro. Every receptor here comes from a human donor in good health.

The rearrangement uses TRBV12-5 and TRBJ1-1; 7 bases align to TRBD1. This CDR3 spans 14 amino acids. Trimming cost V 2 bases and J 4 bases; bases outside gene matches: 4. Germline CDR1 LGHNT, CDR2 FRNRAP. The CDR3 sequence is CASGLKPGGTEAFF. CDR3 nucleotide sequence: TGTGCTAGTGGTTTGAAACCAGGGGGCACTGAAGCTTTCTTT.

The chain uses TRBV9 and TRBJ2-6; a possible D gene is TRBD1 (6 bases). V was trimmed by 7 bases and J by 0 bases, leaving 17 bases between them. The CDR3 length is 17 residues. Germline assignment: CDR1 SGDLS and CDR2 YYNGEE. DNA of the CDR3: TGTGCCAGCTATGGTTCGCAGGGGTCCTCTGGGGCCAACGTCCTGACTTTC. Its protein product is CASYGSQGSSGANVLTF.

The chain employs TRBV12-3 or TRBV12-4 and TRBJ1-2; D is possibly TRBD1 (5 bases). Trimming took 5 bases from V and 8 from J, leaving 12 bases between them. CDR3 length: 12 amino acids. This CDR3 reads CASSLGVRGYTF. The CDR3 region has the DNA TGTGCCAGCAGTCTGGGGGTAAGGGGCTACACCTTC.

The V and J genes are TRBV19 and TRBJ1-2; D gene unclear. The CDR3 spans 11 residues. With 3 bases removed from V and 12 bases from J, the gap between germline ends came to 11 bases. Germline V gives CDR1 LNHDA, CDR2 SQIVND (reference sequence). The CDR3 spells CASSIMGSHTF. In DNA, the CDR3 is TGTGCCAGTAGTATTATGGGGTCGCACACCTTC.

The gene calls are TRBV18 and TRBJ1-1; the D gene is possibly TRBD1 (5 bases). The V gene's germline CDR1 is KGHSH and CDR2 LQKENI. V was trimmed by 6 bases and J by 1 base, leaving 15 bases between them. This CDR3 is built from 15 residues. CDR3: CASSPSDGGNTEAFF. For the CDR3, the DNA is TGTGCCAGCTCCCCCTCGGATGGGGGGAACACTGAAGCTTTCTTT.

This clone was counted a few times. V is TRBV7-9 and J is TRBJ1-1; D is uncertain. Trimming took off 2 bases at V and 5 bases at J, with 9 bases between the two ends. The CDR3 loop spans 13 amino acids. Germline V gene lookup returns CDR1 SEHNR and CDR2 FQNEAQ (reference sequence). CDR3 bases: TGTGCCAGCAGCTTACCCAGTATGACTGAAGCTTTCTTT. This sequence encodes CASSLPSMTEAFF.

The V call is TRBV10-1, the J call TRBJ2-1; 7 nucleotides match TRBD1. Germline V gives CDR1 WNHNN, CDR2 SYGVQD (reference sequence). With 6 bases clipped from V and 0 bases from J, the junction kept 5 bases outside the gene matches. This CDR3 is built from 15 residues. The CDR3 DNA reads TGCGCCAGCAGCCCGGGACAGAGCTCCTACAATGAGCAGTTCTTC. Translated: CASSPGQSSYNEQFF.

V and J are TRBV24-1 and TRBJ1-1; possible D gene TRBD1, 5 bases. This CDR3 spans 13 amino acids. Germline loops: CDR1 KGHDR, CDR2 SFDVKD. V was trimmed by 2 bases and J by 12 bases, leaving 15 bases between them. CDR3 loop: CATSDWGPKVSFF. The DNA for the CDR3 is TGTGCCACCAGTGATTGGGGCCCAAAAGTGTCTTTCTTT.

CDR3: CASSESPRGDRPQHF. CDR3 nucleotides: TGTGCCAGCAGTGAAAGCCCGCGGGGCGATCGGCCCCAGCATTTT. J is TRBJ1-5 and V is TRBV6-1; the D gene is possibly TRBD1 (5 bases). CDR1 and CDR2 (germline): MNHNS, SASEGT. V was pared by 2 bases and J by 9 bases, with 17 bases between. The CDR3 contains 15 residues.